These T cell receptor beta chains were read from a single sample in a study of T cell responses to AZD1222 COVID-19 vaccine. Measured with immunoSEQ multiplex PCR; TCRdb has only the in-frame clones, and not every one. The sample shows some 180,000 clones, around 88% of them seen only once. This sample comprised peripheral blood, obtained on day 0 of AZD1222 vaccination. The receptors stem from an adult in good health. Each CDR3 is given with its conserved first and last residue. D genes are given only for firm matches. Clone size is not always given. Where it is, it says once, few, many or a class for expanded clones.

D gene	clone size	V gene	J gene	CDR3 DNA	CDR3 protein
NA	NA	TRBV28	TRBJ2-2	TGTGCCAGCAGTTTCGGGCTTGCACGTCTAGCCCCTATGCCGAACACCGGGGAGCTGTTTTTT	CASSFGLARLAPMPNTGELFF
TRBD1	NA	TRBV4-1	TRBJ2-1	TGCGCCAGCAGCCCCCGGGACAGGGGGATTCAAAACAATGAGCAGTTCTTC	CASSPRDRGIQNNEQFF
NA	few	TRBV10-1	TRBJ2-2	TGCGCCAGCAGTGAGTCTAGCGGCGCGAACACCGGGGAGCTGTTTTTT	CASSESSGANTGELFF
NA	once	TRBV3-1/TRBV3-2	TRBJ1-2	TGTGCCAGCAGCCAAGCTCCTGGGGCCCCGGCCGGCTACACCTTC	CASSQAPGAPAGYTF
NA	NA	TRBV28	TRBJ1-6	TGTGCCAGCAGTTTCCCTAAAGGGAAGGACACCCCCCTCCACTTT	CASSFPKGKDTPLHF
NA	NA	TRBV7-9	TRBJ2-2	TGTGCCAGCAGCTTCAATTTCGGGGAGCTGTTTTTT	CASSFNFGELFF
NA	NA	TRBV25-1	TRBJ2-5	TGTGCCAGCAGTGAATCGATATGGGAGACCCAGTACTTC	CASSESIWETQYF
NA	NA	TRBV14	TRBJ1-3	TGTGCCAGCAGCCAAGGTCGGGAGACTGGAAACACCATATATTTT	CASSQGRETGNTIYF
NA	NA	TRBV18	TRBJ2-3	TGTGCCAGCTCTCCAGGGGGGCTAGCGGCTACGCAGTATTTT	CASSPGGLAATQYF
TRBD1	NA	TRBV10-1	TRBJ2-1	TGCGCCAGCAGTGTCGGGCCAGGGACAGGGGGTTATGAGCAGTTCTTC	CASSVGPGTGGYEQFF
NA	NA	TRBV5-4	TRBJ2-1	TGTGCCAGCAGCTGGGTCGGGACGAGCTCCTACAATGAGCAGTTCTTC	CASSWVGTSSYNEQFF
TRBD1	NA	TRBV4-3	TRBJ1-1	TGCGCCAGCAGCCAAGTGGGACAGGGCAGTGAAGCTTTCTTT	CASSQVGQGSEAFF
TRBD1	NA	TRBV5-1	TRBJ1-1	TGCGCCAGCAGCTCGTTACAGGGGGCGAACACTGAAGCTTTCTTT	CASSSLQGANTEAFF
NA	NA	TRBV4-2	TRBJ1-5	TGTGCCAGCAGCCAAGAAGTATACGGGGTAAATCAGCCCCAGCATTTT	CASSQEVYGVNQPQHF
NA	NA	TRBV18	TRBJ1-5	TGTGCCAGCTCACCAACGGCGGATAGCAATCAGCCCCAGCATTTT	CASSPTADSNQPQHF
NA	NA	TRBV6-1	TRBJ1-5	TGTGCCAGCAGTGAAGCAGGCGGGGCCTATAGCAATCAGCCCCAGCATTTT	CASSEAGGAYSNQPQHF
NA	NA	TRBV6-2/TRBV6-3	TRBJ1-1	TGTGCCAGCAGTTATAGGGTGAATACTGAAGCTTTCTTT	CASSYRVNTEAFF
NA	NA	TRBV18	TRBJ1-2	TGTGCCAGCTCACCGGCTAGGGGGGCCGCAGAGGGCTACACCTTC	CASSPARGAAEGYTF
NA	NA	TRBV5-1	TRBJ2-6	TGCGCCAGCAGCTTGGCCCCGGGGGGCACCTCCTCTGGGGCCAACGTCCTGACTTTC	CASSLAPGGTSSGANVLTF
NA	once	TRBV9	TRBJ2-2	TGTGCCAGCAGCCCCAGGACAGTGAACACCGGGGAGCTGTTTTTT	CASSPRTVNTGELFF
TRBD2	NA	TRBV10-3	TRBJ2-7	TGTGCCATCAGAGCGGGGGATGTCTCGAGTGAGCAGTACTTC	CAIRAGDVSSEQYF
NA	NA	TRBV28	TRBJ2-7	TGTGCCAGCAGTTCCCATCCCCCCTGGGGGGAGACCCCCTACGAGCAGTACTTC	CASSSHPPWGETPYEQYF
NA	NA	TRBV5-1	TRBJ1-1	TGCGCCAGCAGACGGGGAGACACTGAAGCTTTCTTT	CASRRGDTEAFF
NA	NA	TRBV1	TRBJ1-1	TGCACCAGCAGCCGACCAAGGGCTACCATGAACACTGAAGCTTTCTTT	CTSSRPRATMNTEAFF
NA	NA	TRBV7-9	TRBJ1-5	TGTGCCAGCAGCTTGGGACCTATTAATCAGCCCCAGCATTTT	CASSLGPINQPQHF
NA	few	TRBV27	TRBJ2-1	TGTGCCAGCAGCGCCCTTCTGGGCGGCACCTCCTACAATGAGCAGTTCTTC	CASSALLGGTSYNEQFF
NA	NA	TRBV7-9	TRBJ1-1	TGTGCCAGCAGCGAACAGGGAGGGGGGACTGAAGCTTTCTTT	CASSEQGGGTEAFF
NA	NA	TRBV12-3/TRBV12-4	TRBJ1-1	TGTGCCAGCACCTTAACGGGGAACACTGAAGCTTTCTTT	CASTLTGNTEAFF
TRBD1	NA	TRBV30	TRBJ2-2	TGTGCCTGGGACGAAGGGTGGGGACAGGGTGGCCCCGGGGAGCTGTTTTTT	CAWDEGWGQGGPGELFF
NA	NA	TRBV7-2	TRBJ2-3	TGTGCCAGCAGCTTATTCCGGCGGACAGATACGCAGTATTTT	CASSLFRRTDTQYF
NA	NA	TRBV9	TRBJ2-3	TGTGCCAGCAGCGCCGGGACAAGTCTTAGCACAGATACGCAGTATTTT	CASSAGTSLSTDTQYF
NA	NA	TRBV24-1	TRBJ2-5	TGTGCCACCAGTGATCAACGGGACCTACAAGAGACCCAGTACTTC	CATSDQRDLQETQYF
NA	NA	TRBV4-1	TRBJ1-2	TGCGCCAGCAGCCAAGGGGGAATGGGGGTCTATGGCTACACCTTC	CASSQGGMGVYGYTF
NA	NA	TRBV9	TRBJ1-1	TGTGCCAGCAGCGTAGCCCCGGGGGCAGGAACTGAAGCTTTCTTT	CASSVAPGAGTEAFF
TRBD1	NA	TRBV20-1	TRBJ2-5	TGCAGTGCTAGTGAGGACAGGGCGAAAGAGACCCAGTACTTC	CSASEDRAKETQYF
NA	NA	TRBV7-8	TRBJ2-3	TGTGCCAGCAGCTTAGCTACTCCGGGACCTAAGGGAGATACGCAGTATTTT	CASSLATPGPKGDTQYF
TRBD1	NA	TRBV19	TRBJ1-1	TGTGCCAGTAGGCCCCGACAGGGGAATCTTGAAGCTTTCTTT	CASRPRQGNLEAFF
NA	NA	TRBV11-2	TRBJ2-1	TGTGCCAGCAAATTCCTAAGGGGTGGTAATGAGCAGTTCTTC	CASKFLRGGNEQFF
TRBD2	NA	TRBV6-1	TRBJ2-3	TGTGCCAGCAGCCTAGCGGGGCTCACAGATACGCAGTATTTT	CASSLAGLTDTQYF
TRBD2	NA	TRBV4-1	TRBJ2-7	TGCGCCAGCAGCCAAGATCGGACTAGCGGCTCCTACGAGCAGTACTTC	CASSQDRTSGSYEQYF
TRBD2	few	TRBV7-3	TRBJ2-3	TGTGCCAGCAGCCTCGGGCCCCTAGCGGGGGGGACAGATACGCAGTATTTT	CASSLGPLAGGTDTQYF
NA	NA	TRBV7-9	TRBJ2-1	TGTGCCAGCAGCCTAGGAACAGGCAATGAGCAGTTCTTC	CASSLGTGNEQFF
TRBD2	NA	TRBV6-6	TRBJ2-5	TGTGCCAGCAGTGACCGGACTAGCGGGAAAGAGACCCAGTACTTC	CASSDRTSGKETQYF
NA	NA	TRBV29-1	TRBJ1-1	TGCAGCGTTGAAGATCAGGAGGGATACACTGAAGCTTTCTTT	CSVEDQEGYTEAFF
NA	NA	TRBV9	TRBJ2-5	TGTGCCAGCAGCGAGGGAGGTGGAGAGACCCAGTACTTC	CASSEGGGETQYF
NA	NA	TRBV3-1/TRBV3-2	TRBJ1-1	TGTGCCAGCAGCCAAGACGCCGGCAGGGCTGGATTCTTT	CASSQDAGRAGFF
TRBD1	NA	TRBV10-3	TRBJ1-1	TGTGCCATCAGTGAGTCGACCGGGACAGGGTCTATCACTGAAGCTTTCTTT	CAISESTGTGSITEAFF
NA	NA	TRBV4-1	TRBJ1-3	TGCGCCAGCAGCCTGGCAGGGGCCGGTGGAAACACCATATATTTT	CASSLAGAGGNTIYF
TRBD1	NA	TRBV19	TRBJ1-1	TGTGCCAGTAGTATAGGACAGGGGAGGACTGAAGCTTTCTTT	CASSIGQGRTEAFF
NA	many	TRBV4-1	TRBJ1-4	TGCGCCAGCAGCCAAGAAACCCAGGTCCCGGAAAAACTGTTTTTT	CASSQETQVPEKLFF
NA	NA	TRBV21-1	TRBJ2-7	TGTGCCAGCAGCAAGGTCAACTCCTACGAGCAGTACTTC	CASSKVNSYEQYF